The 21 T cell receptor beta chains reported below all come from one sample, sequenced in a study of naive and memory T cell subsets. Both TRBC1 and TRBC2 were covered by a beta constant-region primer of two equimolar oligonucleotides. Four rounds of PCR amplified the ligated cDNA using nested alpha and beta constant-region primers plus SP2. Using its own MiXCR run on the UMI-ligation and nested PCR reads, TCRdb lists one record per CDR3 protein. Of 120,000 or so distinct CDR3 sequences listed, over 30% are singletons. Sequencing input: central memory CD4+ T cells from blood. The receptors shown here come from a human donor in good health.

The rearrangement uses TRBV7-6 and TRBJ2-5; D is unclear. Germline V gene sequence: CDR1 SGHVS, CDR2 FNYEAQ. The germline V and J ends were trimmed by 5 bases and 0 bases, with 7 bases remaining between them. The CDR3 is 13 residues long. The CDR3 DNA sequence: TGTGCCAGCAGCATAGGGAACCAAGAGACCCAGTACTTC. Protein product: CASSIGNQETQYF. The full variable domain, its missing parts supplied by reference TRBV7-6 and TRBJ2-5, is GAGVSQSPRYKVTKRGQDVALRCDPISGHVSLYWYRQALGQGPEFLTYFNYEAQQDKSGLPNDRFSAERPEGSISTLTIQRTEQRDSAMYRCASSIGNQETQYFGPGTRLLVL.

This clonotype was counted a few times. This chain joins TRBV28 and TRBJ2-7; the D gene could be TRBD1 or TRBD2 (5 bases each). CDR1 is MDHEN and CDR2 is SYDVKM in the germline V gene. V was clipped by 4 bases and J by 2 bases, with 15 bases between them. The CDR3 consists of 15 residues. Here the CDR3 reads CASSSRQGRTYEQYF. In DNA form, the CDR3 reads TGTGCCAGCAGTTCTAGGCAGGGACGGACCTACGAGCAGTACTTC.

The chain joins TRBV12-5 to TRBJ1-2, with D possibly matching TRBD1 (5 bases). V was shortened by 1 base and J by 8 bases, with 17 bases between the two germline ends. Germline V gene sequence: CDR1 LGHNT, CDR2 FRNRAP. The CDR3 is 15 amino acids. The CDR3 region has the DNA TGTGCTAGTGGTTTGGACGGGGCCCTGGCCGAGGGCTACACCTTC. It yields the protein CASGLDGALAEGYTF.

This clonotype turned up a few times. The chain joins TRBV6-6 to TRBJ1-2; the match to TRBD1 covers 10 bases. V trimming: 0 bases; J trimming: 4 bases; junction bases outside the gene matches: 2. Germline lookup yields CDR1 MNHNY and CDR2 SVGAGI (reference sequence). This CDR3 region has 15 residues. In DNA, the CDR3 is TGTGCCAGCAGTTACTCGACAGGGGGCGGCTATGGCTACACCTTC. Translated, it gives CASSYSTGGGYGYTF.

The sample holds many counts of this clonotype. The chain recombines TRBV18 with TRBJ2-3; no clear D. V shed 3 bases and J shed 4 bases, with 14 bases lying between them. Germline V gene lookup returns CDR1 KGHSH and CDR2 LQKENI. The length of the CDR3 is 15 residues. The CDR3: CASSPGSLASDTQYF. The CDR3 nucleotides are TGTGCCAGCTCACCGGGCTCTTTGGCCTCAGATACGCAGTATTTT.

This clonotype turned up a few times. The V call is TRBV6-1, the J call TRBJ2-7; 9 nucleotides match TRBD1. Trimming at V came to 2 bases and at J to 6 bases, leaving 2 bases not matched to a gene. CDR1 is MNHNS and CDR2 is SASEGT in the germline V gene. This CDR3 spans 13 amino acids. CDR3 DNA sequence: TGTGCCAGCAGTGAATCGACAGGGGGCGAGCAGTACTTC. It yields the protein CASSESTGGEQYF.

V usage is TRBV28 and J usage is TRBJ2-7; D might be TRBD1 (5 bases). CDR3 length equals 15 residues. Trimming removed 6 bases at V and 3 bases at J, with 18 bases between. Per the germline V gene, CDR1 is MDHEN and CDR2 is SYDVKM. The DNA of the CDR3 is TGTGCCAGCAGCCCGAGCCCAAGCACAGGCTACGAGCAGTACTTC. Protein product: CASSPSPSTGYEQYF.

DNA for the CDR3: TGCAGCGTTGTTCAAGCTAGCGGGACCTACAATGAGCAGTTCTTC. Translating gives CSVVQASGTYNEQFF. The J gene is TRBJ2-1, the V gene TRBV29-1; 9 nucleotides match TRBD2. This CDR3 region has 15 residues. V gave up 4 bases and J gave up 2 bases; unmatched junction bases: 6. The V gene's germline CDR1 is SQVTM and CDR2 ANQGSEA.

The V and J genes are TRBV29-1 and TRBJ2-5; 8 bases are shared with TRBD1. The CDR3 is made up of 12 amino acids. The germline CDR1 and CDR2 sequences are SQVTM and ANQGSEA. V gave up 6 bases and J gave up 4 bases; unmatched junction bases: 4. CDR3 sequence reads: CSVRTGSETQYF. The CDR3 DNA sequence: TGCAGCGTGCGGACAGGGTCAGAGACCCAGTACTTC. The full variable domain, in which reference TRBV29-1 and TRBJ2-5 provide the parts outside the CDR3, is SAVISQKPSRDICQRGTSLTIQCQVDSQVTMMFWYRQQPGQSLTLIATANQGSEATYESGFVIDKFPISRPNLTFSTLTVSNMSPEDSSIYLCSVRTGSETQYFGPGTRLLVL.

This chain connects TRBV5-1 to TRBJ2-5; D not certain. Trimming pared 1 base from V and 3 bases from J, leaving 13 bases between. Germline CDR1 SGHRS, CDR2 YFSETQ. The CDR3 sequence is 15 residues long. The CDR3 region has the DNA TGCGCCAGCAGCTTGTTGTTCCAGCCGGAAGAGACCCAGTACTTC. This sequence encodes CASSLLFQPEETQYF.

The chain carries TRBV2 and TRBJ2-2; D gene unclear. V lost 7 bases, J lost 6 bases, and 12 bases lay in between. This CDR3 has 13 amino acids. The germline V gene encodes CDR1 SNHLY and CDR2 FYNNEI. The CDR3 nucleotides read TGTGCCAGCATTATACAAGTCTCCGGGGAGCTGTTTTTT. The encoded protein is CASIIQVSGELFF.

This rearrangement joins TRBV5-1 to TRBJ2-7, with 7 bases identical to TRBD2. J gave up 1 base and V 3 bases, and 10 bases lay outside the gene matches. The germline V gene encodes CDR1 SGHRS and CDR2 YFSETQ. This CDR3 is 16 amino acids long. The CDR3 DNA sequence: TGCGCCAGCAGCTCGGGCGGAGGCGGGAGTTCCTACGAGCAGTACTTC. Residues: CASSSGGGGSSYEQYF.

The chain has TRBV20-1 and TRBJ1-4; no definite D call. In germline, CDR1 is DFQATT, CDR2 SNEGSKA (reference sequence). This CDR3 contains 14 residues. Trimming pared 3 bases from V and 0 bases from J, leaving 8 bases between. CDR3 in DNA: TGCAGTGCTAGCCATGTAACAACTAATGAAAAACTGTTTTTT. Residues: CSASHVTTNEKLFF.

The chain links TRBV20-1 to TRBJ1-5; D gene uncertain. V was trimmed by 5 bases and J by 2 bases, leaving 7 bases between them. The CDR3 has 12 amino acids. CDR1 and CDR2 (germline): DFQATT, SNEGSKA (reference sequence). The CDR3 spells CSAPVGNQPQHF. CDR3 sequence (DNA): TGCAGTGCTCCGGTCGGCAATCAGCCCCAGCATTTT.

The CDR3 spells CASGLSNQGTEQFF. CDR3 coding DNA: TGTGCTAGTGGTTTGTCCAACCAGGGAACGGAGCAGTTCTTC. The chain couples TRBV12-5 to TRBJ2-1; D perhaps matches TRBD1 (5 bases). The V gene's germline CDR1 is LGHNT and CDR2 FRNRAP. V was shortened by 2 bases and J by 10 bases, with 15 bases between the two germline ends. This CDR3 has 14 residues.

The V call is TRBV9, the J call TRBJ1-6; D not certain. The CDR3 length is 13 residues. V was shortened by 4 bases and J by 10 bases, with 12 bases between the two germline ends. Looked up from germline, CDR1 is SGDLS and CDR2 is YYNGEE. For the CDR3, the DNA is TGTGCCAGCAGCCGAGGTGGGGTATCACCCCTCCACTTT. This translates into CASSRGGVSPLHF. Supplemented by reference TRBV9 and TRBJ1-6, the full variable domain reads DSGVTQTPKHLITATGQRVTLRCSPRSGDLSVYWYQQSLDQGLQFLIQYYNGEERAKGNILERFSAQQFPDLHSELNLSSLELGDSALYFCASSRGGVSPLHFGNGTRLTVT.

In its sample, this clonotype was seen a few times. The chain links TRBV11-3 to TRBJ2-7; D not certain. CDR3 length: 13 residues. Germline loops: CDR1 SGHNT, CDR2 YENEEA. V lost 2 bases and J lost 3, with 8 bases in between. This CDR3 is CASSLKANYEQYF. The CDR3, as DNA: TGTGCCAGCAGCTTAAAGGCCAACTACGAGCAGTACTTC.

This clonotype appeared a few times. The rearrangement joins TRBV18 to TRBJ1-5; D may be TRBD1 (5 bases). The germline V and J ends were trimmed by 4 bases and 5 bases, with 27 bases remaining between them. In germline, CDR1 is KGHSH, CDR2 LQKENI. CDR3 size: 19 residues. CDR3 amino acids: CASSLLPGRQERGYQPQHF. The CDR3 coding sequence is TGTGCCAGCTCACTTCTGCCGGGACGCCAGGAAAGGGGTTATCAGCCCCAGCATTTT.

The chain has TRBV6-6 and TRBJ2-1, with 7 positions matching TRBD2. The germline CDR1 and CDR2 sequences are MNHNY and SVGAGI (reference sequence). The CDR3 runs to 17 residues. With V trimmed by 2 bases and J by 8 bases, 15 bases remained unmatched. CDR3 loop: CASSYEEGLGSNDEQFF. In nucleotides, the CDR3 is TGTGCCAGCAGTTACGAGGAAGGACTAGGTTCCAACGATGAGCAGTTCTTC.

The V and J genes are TRBV7-6 and TRBJ2-1; D could derive from TRBD1 or TRBD2 (5 bases each). Germline CDR1 SGHVS, CDR2 FNYEAQ. This CDR3 region has 14 residues. V was trimmed by 1 base and J by 9 bases, leaving 13 bases between them. Here the CDR3 DNA reads TGTGCCAGCAGCTTAGATCACGGTGGGGGTGAGCAGTTCTTC. The encoded protein is CASSLDHGGGEQFF.

The chain has TRBV29-1 and TRBJ2-1; 7 bases are a match to TRBD1. Unmatched junction bases numbered 8, after V lost 4 bases and J lost 8 bases. Germline assignment: CDR1 SQVTM and CDR2 ANQGSEA. This CDR3 region has 13 residues. The CDR3 loop reads CSVAPGGADEQFF. The DNA for the CDR3 is TGCAGCGTTGCCCCAGGGGGTGCCGATGAGCAGTTCTTC.